Shown below are 27 T cell receptor beta chains from a single sample sequenced in a study of neurological immune-mediated disorders. TCRdb redid the calling of the 5' RACE reads with MiXCR, one entry per CDR3 protein. The table has around 67,000 distinct CDR3 sequences, less than 5.5% seen once; the top ten hold 7.4%. The sequencing sample was made of PBMCs. All receptors come from a man aged 18 to 30 with multiple sclerosis.

This clonotype was counted many times. The genes are TRBV20-1 and TRBJ2-1; TRBD2 agrees at 7 bases. V lost 5 bases, J lost 12 bases, and 13 bases stayed unmatched. The CDR3 runs 13 residues. Germline lookup yields CDR1 DFQATT and CDR2 SNEGSKA (reference sequence). This CDR3 reads CSAQFGAGVGQFF. In DNA, the CDR3 is TGCAGTGCTCAGTTCGGGGCGGGAGTTGGGCAGTTCTTC.

This clonotype was counted many times. The chain is built from TRBV5-1 and TRBJ2-7; TRBD2 aligns across 11 bases. The CDR3 loop spans 19 amino acids. The J segment lost 4 bases and the V segment lost 1 base, leaving 16 bases of the junction unmatched. Germline assignment: CDR1 SGHRS and CDR2 YFSETQ. CDR3 loop: CASSLIPSGGTPMAYEQYF. The CDR3 region has the DNA TGCGCCAGCAGCTTGATCCCTAGCGGGGGGACGCCTATGGCTTACGAGCAGTACTTC.

Only a few counts were recorded for this clonotype. CDR3 bases: TGCGCCAGCAGCTTGGTGGGACAGGGTTCCGAGCAGTACTTC. It codes for CASSLVGQGSEQYF. V gene TRBV5-1 combines with J gene TRBJ2-7; 9 bases line up with TRBD1. Germline CDR1 SGHRS, CDR2 YFSETQ. The junction had 4 bases not matched to a gene; V was cut back by 0 bases and J by 6 bases. The CDR3 is 14 residues long.

Concerning this clonotype: Possible read error: a much larger clone is one base away. The chain combines TRBV11-2 with TRBJ2-2; possible D gene TRBD2, 6 bases. CDR1 and CDR2 from the germline V gene are SGHAT and FQNNGV. The CDR3 has 14 residues. V shed 10 bases and J shed 7 bases, with 19 bases lying between them. DNA for the CDR3: TGTGCCATCACCCCCATCACCGGGGGCGGGGAGCTGTTTTTT. It is translated as CAITPITGGGELFF.

This clonotype was detected ten times or more. J is TRBJ2-3 and V is TRBV20-1; TRBD1 matches at 8 bases. Per germline, CDR1 DFQATT and CDR2 SNEGSKA (reference sequence). V trimming: 3 bases; J trimming: 4 bases; junction bases outside the gene matches: 6. The CDR3 length is 14 residues. DNA of the CDR3: TGCAGTGCTAGGGGGACAGGCACCGCAGATACGCAGTATTTT. Translating gives CSARGTGTADTQYF.

This clonotype was recorded at least ten times. The CDR3 DNA sequence: TGTGCCAGCCCAGAGGCGGGGGGCGGCACCGGGGAGCTGTTTTTT. Translated, it gives CASPEAGGGTGELFF. This chain links TRBV27 with TRBJ2-2; 8 bases are shared with TRBD2. Trimming took 8 bases from V and 4 from J; bases not matched to a gene: 9. Germline CDR1 MNHEY, CDR2 SMNVEV (reference sequence). The CDR3 runs to 15 residues.

This clonotype appeared many times. The V call is TRBV20-1, the J call TRBJ2-3; no reliable D call. The V end lost 0 bases, the J end lost 5 bases, and 6 bases lay between the germline ends. Germline CDR1 and CDR2: DFQATT and SNEGSKA (reference sequence). The CDR3 has 12 residues. CDR3 protein: CSARDLGDTQYF. Written as DNA, the CDR3 is TGCAGTGCTAGAGATCTGGGAGATACGCAGTATTTT.

This clonotype was counted at least ten times. The rearrangement links TRBV6-5 to TRBJ1-5; 7 bases are a match to TRBD1. The CDR3 covers 12 residues. Germline V lookup: CDR1 MNHEY, CDR2 SVGAGI. J was trimmed by 9 bases and V by 6 bases; bases with no gene match: 5. CDR3 in amino acids: CASSHRGGPQHF. In nucleotides, the CDR3 is TGTGCCAGCAGCCACAGGGGAGGGCCCCAGCATTTT.

In its sample, this clonotype was seen many times. The rearrangement uses TRBV10-3 and TRBJ1-1; possible D gene TRBD1, 6 bases. V was clipped by 6 bases and J by 2 bases, with 10 bases between them. The CDR3 sequence is 13 residues long. Looked up from germline, CDR1 is ENHRY and CDR2 is SYGVKD. DNA for the CDR3: TGTGCCATCAGGGACAGCCTTAACACTGAAGCTTTCTTT. Its protein is CAIRDSLNTEAFF.

This clonotype was seen many times. The rearrangement uses TRBV10-1 and TRBJ1-1; D possibly corresponds to TRBD1 (5 bases). In germline, CDR1 is WNHNN, CDR2 SYGVQD (reference sequence). The CDR3 extends over 13 amino acids. Trimming removed 6 bases from V and 4 bases from J, with 12 bases in between. The CDR3 bases are TGCGCCAGCAGAAGAAACGGGGGCACTGAAGCTTTCTTT. Amino acid sequence: CASRRNGGTEAFF.

The genes are TRBV27 and TRBJ1-1; D unclear. CDR1 is MNHEY and CDR2 is SMNVEV in the germline V gene (reference sequence). The CDR3 length is 14 residues. The V end was cut by 5 bases, the J end by 1 base, with 11 bases between. CDR3 in amino acids: CASSPPGWNTEAFF. CDR3 DNA: TGTGCCAGCAGTCCCCCGGGTTGGAACACTGAAGCTTTCTTT.

There are many counts of this clonotype. The chain combines TRBV20-1 with TRBJ2-7, with a tentative D call TRBD1 (7 bases). Trimming shortened V by 6 bases and J by 7 bases, and 22 bases separated the two germline ends. This CDR3 spans 14 amino acids. Germline CDR1 DFQATT, CDR2 SNEGSKA (reference sequence). DNA of the CDR3: TGCAGTGCCATATTCGCCAGGGGGGCGCGGGAGCAGTACTTC. This encodes CSAIFARGAREQYF.

This clonotype occurred many times. The junction departs from the called germline gene at one end, perhaps through a read error. CDR3 sequence (DNA): TGTGCCAGCAGCTCAACAGTGGGTCAGCCCCAGAATTTT. Its translation is CASSSTVGQPQNF. The chain recombines TRBV5-6 with TRBJ1-5; D gene unclear. Germline V lookup: CDR1 SGHDT, CDR2 YYEEEE. CDR3 length: 13 amino acids.

This clonotype was picked up many times. This chain connects TRBV20-1 to TRBJ2-1; 13 nucleotides line up with TRBD2. This CDR3 comprises 17 residues. In germline, CDR1 is DFQATT, CDR2 SNEGSKA (reference sequence). Losses at the gene ends were 6 bases for V and 0 bases for J; bases not matched to a gene: 8. This chain's CDR3 is CSARGTSGESSYNEQFF. For the CDR3, the DNA is TGCAGTGCCCGAGGGACTAGCGGGGAGAGCTCCTACAATGAGCAGTTCTTC.

This clonotype occurred many times. V gene TRBV28 combines with J gene TRBJ1-1, with 11 bases identical to TRBD1. The length of the CDR3 is 16 residues. Germline CDR1 and CDR2: MDHEN and SYDVKM. V trimming: 2 bases; J trimming: 4 bases; junction bases outside the gene matches: 6. The CDR3 reads CASSLGPGQGVTEAFF. CDR3 coding DNA: TGTGCCAGCAGTTTAGGTCCGGGACAGGGGGTCACTGAAGCTTTCTTT.

This clonotype was seen at least ten times. V and J are TRBV20-1 and TRBJ2-7; TRBD2 aligns across 12 bases. The CDR3 sequence is 14 residues long. Germline lookup yields CDR1 DFQATT and CDR2 SNEGSKA (reference sequence). V was pared by 5 bases and J by 3 bases, with 5 bases of the junction left unmatched. This CDR3 reads CSAPTSGGFYEQYF. For the CDR3, the DNA is TGCAGTGCTCCCACTAGCGGGGGGTTCTACGAGCAGTACTTC.

This clonotype was seen many times. The chain combines TRBV18 with TRBJ2-6, with 7 positions matching TRBD1. The CDR3 totals 15 residues. Trimming at V came to 3 bases and at J to 2 bases, leaving 1 base not matched to a gene. CDR1 is KGHSH and CDR2 is LQKENI in the germline V gene. The CDR3 sequence is CASSPTGTGANVLTF. DNA of the CDR3: TGTGCCAGCTCACCGACAGGGACTGGGGCCAACGTCCTGACTTTC.

The chain links TRBV10-2 to TRBJ1-2; D not resolved. Per the germline V gene, CDR1 is WSHSY and CDR2 is SAAADI. With 6 bases removed from V and 2 bases from J, the gap between germline ends came to 10 bases. The CDR3 is 13 residues long. CDR3 region: CASSEVVNYGYTF. DNA for the CDR3: TGCGCCAGCAGCGAGGTGGTAAACTATGGCTACACCTTC.

In nucleotides, the CDR3 is TGTGCCAGCAGTCCGTTGACAGGGGCCAATCAGCCCCAGCATTTT. Its protein product is CASSPLTGANQPQHF. The chain is built from TRBV6-1 and TRBJ1-5, with TRBD1 matching over 8 bases. Germline V gene data show CDR1 as MNHNS and CDR2 as SASEGT. The CDR3 totals 15 residues. Trimming cost V 5 bases and J 3 bases; bases outside gene matches: 6.

As to this clonotype: A read error may explain this, as a much larger clone is one base away. The chain recombines TRBV7-6 with TRBJ2-7; D not resolved. In germline, CDR1 is SGHVS, CDR2 FNYEAQ. The length of the CDR3 is 12 residues. The CDR3, as DNA: TGTGCCAGCAGCTTATGGCTAGACGAGCAGAACTTC. Protein product: CASSLWLDEQNF.

This clonotype was detected only a few times. The J gene is TRBJ1-1, the V gene TRBV29-1; D possibly corresponds to TRBD1 (5 bases). The length of the CDR3 is 14 residues. Trimming removed 5 bases from V and 1 base from J, with 14 bases in between. Germline V gene data show CDR1 as SQVTM and CDR2 as ANQGSEA. The CDR3 is CSVQRGGSNTEAFF. The DNA for the CDR3 is TGCAGCGTTCAGAGGGGAGGGTCGAACACTGAAGCTTTCTTT.

This clonotype was observed at least ten times. J is TRBJ1-2 and V is TRBV20-1; maybe TRBD1 (6 bases). Trimming removed 5 bases from V and 8 bases from J, with 15 bases in between. This CDR3 is 12 amino acids long. From germline, CDR1 is DFQATT and CDR2 SNEGSKA (reference sequence). The CDR3 sequence: CSAREQGGGYTF. The CDR3 nucleotides are TGCAGTGCTCGCGAACAGGGAGGGGGCTACACCTTC.

Many counts were recorded for this clonotype. This chain uses TRBV7-2 with TRBJ2-7; possibly TRBD1 for D (6 bases). Germline values: CDR1 SGHTA, CDR2 FQGNSA. With 4 bases removed from V and 3 bases from J, the gap between germline ends came to 10 bases. The CDR3 has 13 amino acids. In DNA, the CDR3 is TGTGCCAGCAGCTCCGGACAGCTCTACGAGCAGTACTTC. The encoded protein is CASSSGQLYEQYF.

The V call is TRBV25-1, the J call TRBJ1-4, with TRBD1 matching 9 bases. The CDR3 length is 13 residues. Trimming took 8 bases from V and 8 from J; bases not matched to a gene: 6. Germline V gene data show CDR1 as MGHDK and CDR2 as SYGVNS. CDR3 nucleotide sequence: TGTGCCAGCCGGGACAGGGTGGGCGAAAAACTGTTTTTT. Its protein product is CASRDRVGEKLFF.

Many counts were recorded for this clonotype. The chain recombines TRBV7-8 with TRBJ2-3; 10 bases fit TRBD2. Trimming removed 3 bases from V and 3 bases from J; junction bases left unmatched: 6. In germline, CDR1 is SGHVS, CDR2 FQNEAQ. This CDR3 contains 16 residues. Written as DNA, the CDR3 is TGTGCCAGCAGCTTGCAGCGGGAGGGCCTAACAGATACGCAGTATTTT. Translating gives CASSLQREGLTDTQYF.

This clonotype was recorded at least ten times. The V and J genes are TRBV5-6 and TRBJ2-2; TRBD2 aligns across 8 bases. V gave up 3 bases and J gave up 5 bases; unmatched junction bases: 15. The CDR3 length is 18 residues. In germline, CDR1 is SGHDT, CDR2 YYEEEE. This CDR3 is CASSSLNIGRASTGELFF. As DNA, the CDR3 is TGTGCCAGCAGCTCCCTTAATATCGGGAGGGCAAGTACCGGGGAGCTGTTTTTT.

In its sample, this clonotype was seen many times. The genes are TRBV9 and TRBJ2-1, with D unresolved. In germline, CDR1 is SGDLS, CDR2 YYNGEE. The V and J ends lost 6 bases and 9 bases respectively, with 19 bases between them. CDR3 length equals 14 residues. This CDR3 is CASTVKPWASEQFF. The CDR3 nucleotides are TGTGCCAGCACAGTTAAGCCGTGGGCGAGTGAGCAGTTCTTC.